The T cell receptor (beta chain) described here comes from a study of monozygotic twins with inflammatory bowel disease. Findings and caveats of the study: Patient-to-patient differences in immunosuppressive treatment may have added variability to the repertoires. In these data, no single strong IBD-associated signal or clonotype received support.

TCRdb re-called the 5' RACE reads, yielding one record per CDR3 amino acid sequence without DNA. Seen in this sample are fewer than 450,000 distinct CDR3 sequences; the ten most common clones hold just over 2.5%. Comments on this clonotype: The antigen is unknown.

The CDR3 runs 15 residues. Germline CDR1 SGHTA, CDR2 FQGNSA. Whole blood without T cell sorting served as the source of isolated total RNA. The clonotype originates from a human donor with ulcerative colitis or Crohn's disease, or a healthy co-twin of an affected twin (not recorded which). Sequenced material: blood. This chain links TRBV7-2 with TRBJ2-1; the TCRdb D gene call, TRBD1, has no DNA to confirm it. The CDR3 sequence: CASSYARGYYNEQFF. Based on the CDR3 plus reference TRBV7-2 and TRBJ2-1, the full variable domain is GAGVSQSPSNKVTEKGKDVELRCDPISGHTALYWYRQSLGQGLEFLIYFQGNSAPDKSGLPSDRFSAERTGGSVSTLTIQRTQQEDSAVYLCASSYARGYYNEQFFGPGTRLTVL.